This TCR beta chain emerged from a study of brain T cells in children with intractable seizures (TCRdb year 2021). Background on the whole study: Resected brain tissue from some 56 pediatric epilepsy surgery cases was first screened for immune gene transcripts using a NanoString immunology panel. Of the approximately twelve selected surgery cases, pre-surgery blood was also sequenced for eight, so four had brain tissue only.

CDR1 and CDR2 are drawn from the germline V gene (reference sequence): MNHEY, SMNVEV. V is trimmed back by 9 bases and J by 6 bases, and the junction contains 7 bases that no gene match accounts for. The CDR3 goes from the cysteine to the phenylalanine over 13 residues. The only DNA kept is the CDR3, 39 bases in frame from the first base. TCR beta chain sequences were generated from genomic DNA using the immunoSEQ assay. The published analysis was carried out like this. CDR3 sequences not starting with the conserved framework cysteine at position 104 were manually removed. To get clonality, the normalized Shannon's Diversity Index was subtracted from one, giving values from 0 (maximal diversity) to 1 (oligoclonal). Differences in the frequency of the same CDR3 between samples, such as brain versus blood, were assessed with chi-squared comparison-of-proportions tests. Public clonotypes were identified through searches of immuneACCESS, and similarity to known antiviral clonotypes was evaluated with the VDJdb browser. Entries here come from immuneACCESS through TCRdb and include only in-frame sequences with V and J called. Some clones fail to appear in such tables; in the studies checked, an unresolved V gene covers under half of the shortfall, and the cause of the remainder is unknown. Clone size and the V and J calls come from that table; the DNA yielded D and trimming. In all, the sample holds under 400,000 clones, and over 90% of those were seen once. Of the sample, about 5.8% is held by the ten largest clones.

Paper-wide results and their limitations: Because pre- and post-surgery blood were sequenced to different depths, clones absent from the pre-surgery sample may reflect undersampling. Viral specificity was inferred solely from CDR3 sequence similarity, and the HCMV serostatus of the patients was not known.

This clone showed up just once. Its target antigen remains unknown. Base qualities were left out, and no much larger clone turns up one base away. Taken with the paper, the label for time point translates to: blood from clinic visit 5 months post-surgery; TSC patient then seizure free. The surgery cases that showed the highest brain T cell transcript signatures were chosen for TCR beta chain sequencing of brain tissue, and of blood when it was available. Patients had been treated with at least one anti-epileptic drug before surgery. TCR-sequenced patients were children with drug-resistant epilepsy due to tuberous sclerosis complex, focal cortical dysplasia, Rasmussen encephalitis or hemimegalencephaly. Bulk genomic DNA was extracted from unsorted brain tissue and whole blood with the Monarch genomic DNA purification kit.

The source was peripheral blood, collected 4 to 5 months after surgery. This TCR derives from a boy younger than two with tuberous sclerosis and intractable seizures. The chain was built from TRBV27 and TRBJ2-3, with 9 bases in between that match TRBD2. The DNA reads TGTGCCAGTAAACAAAGCGGGAGGGATACGCAGTATTTT. The encoded protein is CASKQSGRDTQYF.